This is a list of T cell receptor beta chains from one sample in a study of T cells in localized non-small cell lung cancer. Sequencing was performed with immunoSEQ multiplex PCR; in TCRdb, only in-frame clones are kept and a portion is missing. The repertoire includes approximately 10,000 clones, roughly 90% of them detected once, and roughly 15% sits in the top ten. Specimen: peripheral blood, collected before any cancer treatment. Source of these receptors: a male donor aged 60 or over with stage III lung adenocarcinoma. The CDR3 runs from the conserved cysteine through the conserved F or W. D genes are given only for firm matches. Clone size is stated in some rows and not others, as once, few, many or a class when expanded.

D gene	clone size	V gene	J gene	CDR3 protein	CDR3 DNA
-	-	TRBV28	TRBJ1-4	CATHHRSGEKLFF	TGTGCCACCCACCACCGATCCGGGGAAAAACTGTTTTTT
-	once	TRBV9	TRBJ1-3	CASSFTESGNTIYF	TGTGCCAGCAGCTTCACCGAGTCTGGAAACACCATATATTTT
-	-	TRBV6-5	TRBJ2-4	CASRGWAGTKNIQYF	TGTGCCAGCAGGGGGTGGGCCGGGACCAAAAACATTCAGTACTTC
TRBD2	-	TRBV19	TRBJ2-1	CASSKSGNSYNEQFF	TGTGCCAGTAGCAAAAGCGGGAACTCCTACAATGAGCAGTTCTTC
-	-	TRBV18	TRBJ1-4	CASSPGPTNEKLFF	TGTGCCAGCTCACCGGGCCCAACTAATGAAAAACTGTTTTTT
TRBD2	-	TRBV30	TRBJ2-1	CAWNGWEGRNEQFF	TGTGCCTGGAATGGGTGGGAGGGGCGGAATGAGCAGTTCTTC
TRBD1	-	TRBV30	TRBJ2-4	CAWGTGVLGKNIQYF	TGTGCCTGGGGTACAGGGGTTTTGGGCAAAAACATTCAGTACTTC
-	-	TRBV6-1	TRBJ1-3	CASSETVYRNTIYF	TGTGCCAGCAGTGAAACGGTATATCGGAACACCATCTATTTT
-	-	TRBV5-8	TRBJ2-7	CASSLSFFSYEQYF	TGTGCCAGCAGCTTATCTTTTTTCTCCTACGAGCAGTACTTC
-	-	TRBV4-2	TRBJ2-7	CASSQDLGNYEQYF	TGTGCCAGCAGCCAAGATCTCGGCAACTACGAGCAGTACTTC
-	-	TRBV20-1	TRBJ2-5	CSARSQETQYF	TGCAGTGCTCGATCCCAAGAGACCCAGTACTTC
-	-	TRBV5-1	TRBJ2-7	CASSWEGPGAGEQYF	TGCGCCAGCAGCTGGGAGGGCCCGGGGGCGGGGGAGCAGTACTTC
TRBD2	once	TRBV5-1	TRBJ2-1	CASSLTGGNPTGEQFF	TGCGCCAGCAGCTTGACCGGGGGGAATCCCACGGGTGAGCAGTTCTTC
-	-	TRBV9	TRBJ1-4	CASSPMRGLGEKLFF	TGTGCCAGCAGCCCCATGAGGGGACTAGGTGAAAAACTGTTTTTT
TRBD1	-	TRBV6-1	TRBJ2-1	CASSATGLASHEQFF	TGTGCCAGCAGCGCGACAGGGCTGGCCTCCCATGAGCAGTTCTTC
-	-	TRBV7-9	TRBJ1-3	CASSSKTVSGNTIYF	TGTGCCAGCAGCTCCAAGACAGTCTCTGGAAACACCATATATTTT
TRBD1	-	TRBV15	TRBJ1-2	CATSTRTGGYTF	TGTGCCACCAGCACCAGGACAGGGGGCTACACCTTC
-	-	TRBV5-4	TRBJ2-5	CATGPGGRQETQYF	TGTGCCACCGGGCCCGGGGGACGCCAAGAGACCCAGTACTTC
-	-	TRBV25-1	TRBJ1-2	CASSDSAGVGGYTF	TGTGCCAGCAGTGATTCGGCCGGGGTCGGTGGCTACACCTTC
TRBD1	-	TRBV7-9	TRBJ1-1	CASSIKTGGWLLNTEAFF	TGTGCCAGCAGTATAAAAACAGGGGGTTGGCTGCTGAACACTGAAGCTTTCTTT
-	-	TRBV29-1	TRBJ2-3	CSVEGGKTDTQYF	TGCAGCGTTGAAGGCGGTAAAACAGATACGCAGTATTTT
TRBD2	-	TRBV5-1	TRBJ2-6	CASSLGGPGANVLTF	TGCGCCAGCAGCCTGGGAGGGCCCGGGGCCAACGTCCTGACTTTC
-	-	TRBV6-5	TRBJ1-1	CASWGMNTEAFF	TGTGCCAGCTGGGGCATGAACACTGAAGCTTTCTTT
TRBD2	few	TRBV5-4	TRBJ2-5	CASSPYGQAGQETQYF	TGTGCCAGCAGCCCTTACGGGCAAGCGGGGCAAGAGACCCAGTACTTC
-	once	TRBV6-9	TRBJ2-6	CASSLSQANVLTF	TGTGCCAGCAGTTTGTCCCAGGCCAACGTCCTGACTTTC
-	-	TRBV9	TRBJ2-3	CASSDPGAQDTQYF	TGTGCCAGCAGCGATCCAGGGGCACAAGATACGCAGTATTTT
-	-	TRBV23-1	TRBJ1-5	CASSWTVSNQPQHF	TGCGCCAGCAGTTGGACAGTTAGCAATCAGCCCCAGCATTTT
-	-	TRBV21-1	TRBJ2-7	CASNQLPGTKSEQYF	TGTGCCAGCAACCAACTACCCGGGACAAAGAGCGAGCAGTACTTC
TRBD2	-	TRBV28	TRBJ2-1	CASTLAGGVNEQFF	TGTGCCAGTACACTAGCGGGAGGGGTCAATGAGCAGTTCTTC
-	-	TRBV12-5	TRBJ1-1	CASGWQGQTEAFF	TGTGCTAGTGGTTGGCAGGGGCAAACTGAAGCTTTCTTT
-	-	TRBV5-1	TRBJ2-3	CASSGSIPQDTQYF	TGCGCCAGCAGCGGGAGCATACCACAAGATACGCAGTATTTT
TRBD2	once	TRBV15	TRBJ2-3	CATSRDRSRAGGDTQYF	TGTGCCACCAGCAGAGATCGAAGCCGGGCGGGAGGAGATACGCAGTATTTT
-	-	TRBV9	TRBJ2-1	CASSVVSGSSYNEQFF	TGTGCCAGCAGCGTAGTTTCGGGGAGCTCCTACAATGAGCAGTTCTTC
-	-	TRBV13	TRBJ2-3	CASSSGLDTQYF	TGTGCCAGCAGCTCGGGACTAGATACGCAGTATTTT
-	large	TRBV7-2	TRBJ1-2	CASSDGGELAGYTF	TGTGCCAGCAGCGATGGGGGGGAGCTGGCTGGCTACACCTTC
TRBD1	-	TRBV7-2	TRBJ1-2	CASSSGMGTGGYGYTF	TGTGCCAGCAGCTCCGGTATGGGTACAGGGGGCTATGGCTACACCTTC
-	-	TRBV5-8	TRBJ1-5	CASSLDRANQPQHF	TGTGCCAGCAGCTTGGACAGGGCCAATCAGCCCCAGCATTTT
-	-	TRBV7-6	TRBJ2-5	CASSLVRETQYF	TGTGCCAGCAGCTTAGTTAGGGAGACCCAGTACTTC
-	-	TRBV5-1	TRBJ1-2	CASSSGQINYGYTF	TGCGCCAGCAGCTCGGGGCAGATTAACTATGGCTACACCTTC
TRBD2	-	TRBV15	TRBJ2-7	CATSRGGTSGTYEQYF	TGTGCCACCAGCAGGGGGGGGACTAGCGGAACCTACGAGCAGTACTTC
TRBD1	-	TRBV6-5	TRBJ2-2	CASRSDRGVTGELFF	TGTGCCAGCAGGTCGGACAGGGGGGTCACCGGGGAGCTGTTTTTT